A selection of T cell receptor beta chains follows, all from one sample in a study of cytomegalovirus exposure and HLA in healthy donors. Some clones are missing from TCRdb's copy, which holds only in-frame ones; the method was immunoSEQ multiplex PCR. The sample shows 200,000 to 300,000 clones, 70% to 90% of them seen only once. The sample consisted of PBMCs. Receptors were obtained from a woman between 35 and 50 years old in good health and CMV-seropositive. Each CDR3 is given with its conserved first and last residue. The D gene is left open where the match is weak. Size tells how often a clone was seen (once, few, many) or the class of an expanded clone, and some rows leave it out.

>TRBJ2-7|TRBV20-1|.|TRBD1
CSAHRGGEQYF
TGCAGTGCTCACAGGGGTGGTGAGCAGTACTTC
>TRBJ1-5|TRBV28|few|.
CASSLFWGQQPQHF
TGTGCCAGCAGTTTATTTTGGGGGCAGCAGCCCCAGCATTTT
>TRBJ2-1|TRBV7-9|.|.
CASSPRGGLSSYNEQFF
TGTGCCAGCAGCCCTAGGGGGGGACTATCCTCCTACAATGAGCAGTTCTTC
>TRBJ1-1|TRBV18|.|TRBD1
CASSQGQGVTEAFF
TGTGCCAGCTCACAGGGACAGGGGGTTACTGAAGCTTTCTTT
>TRBJ2-1|TRBV21-1|.|.
CASRMGRGCYNEQFF
TGTGCCAGCAGAATGGGGAGAGGGTGTTACAATGAGCAGTTCTTC
>TRBJ2-1|TRBV28|.|.
CASSSRDSYNEQFF
TGTGCCAGCTCATCCCGGGACTCGTACAATGAGCAGTTCTTC
>TRBJ2-7|TRBV28|.|TRBD2
CASSVASGSYEQYF
TGTGCCAGCTCTGTGGCTAGCGGGAGCTACGAGCAGTACTTC
>TRBJ1-5|TRBV30|.|TRBD1
CAWSVRTGRVNQPQHF
TGTGCCTGGAGTGTACGGACAGGGCGTGTGAATCAGCCCCAGCATTTT
>TRBJ2-2|TRBV15|.|.
CATSRDRGSGELFF
TGTGCCACCAGCAGAGATCGGGGGTCCGGGGAGCTGTTTTTT
>TRBJ1-6|TRBV6-4|.|.
CASSDDPGGHSPLHF
TGTGCCAGCAGTGACGACCCGGGGGGGCATTCACCCCTCCACTTT
>TRBJ2-2|TRBV6-5|.|TRBD2
CASSIAGVVGELFF
TGTGCCAGCTCCATTGCGGGAGTGGTCGGGGAGCTGTTTTTT
>TRBJ2-7|TRBV29-1|.|TRBD2
CSARGGLLPYEQYF
TGCAGCGCCCGGGGGGGTCTCCTCCCCTACGAGCAGTACTTC
>TRBJ2-1|TRBV15|.|TRBD2
CATSRPGSGRNEQFF
TGTGCCACCAGCCGTCCGGGATCCGGGAGGAATGAGCAGTTCTTC
>TRBJ2-7|TRBV27|few|TRBD2
CASSQRLADYEQYF
TGTGCCAGCAGTCAGAGACTAGCGGACTACGAGCAGTACTTC
>TRBJ2-7|TRBV28|.|.
CASTPLGLGAGEQYF
TGTGCCAGCACCCCCTTGGGGTTAGGGGCAGGCGAGCAGTACTTC
>TRBJ2-5|TRBV5-8|.|TRBD2
CASSSLAGGPEETQYF
TGTGCCAGCAGCTCGCTAGCGGGAGGGCCAGAAGAGACCCAGTACTTC
>TRBJ2-7|TRBV2|.|TRBD1
CASRRQGTGYEQYF
TGTGCCAGCAGGAGACAGGGGACGGGATACGAGCAGTACTTC
>TRBJ2-7|TRBV29-1|.|.
CSVSMGGSGSYEQYF
TGCAGCGTCTCCATGGGGGGAAGCGGCTCCTACGAGCAGTACTTC
>TRBJ2-6|TRBV25-1|.|TRBD1
CASSEGAGGSSGANGLTF
TGTGCCAGCAGTGAAGGGGCAGGGGGTAGCTCTGGGGCCAACGGCCTGACTTTC
>TRBJ1-6|TRBV7-9|.|.
CASSFLGSRDNSPLHF
TGTGCCAGCAGCTTTCTGGGGAGTCGGGATAATTCACCCCTCCACTTT
>TRBJ1-3|TRBV6-6|.|.
CASSPGAGDGNTIYF
TGTGCCAGCAGCCCCGGGGCAGGGGATGGAAACACCATATATTTT
>TRBJ1-3|TRBV30|.|.
CAWSAGVGNTIYF
TGTGCCTGGTCAGCAGGGGTCGGAAACACCATATATTTT
>TRBJ1-1|TRBV28|.|TRBD1
CASAPDRANTEAFF
TGTGCCAGCGCACCTGACAGGGCCAACACTGAAGCTTTCTTT
>TRBJ2-5|TRBV19|.|TRBD2
CASSRGLAGEGRETQYF
TGTGCCAGTAGTAGGGGACTAGCGGGAGAAGGGCGAGAGACCCAGTACTTC
>TRBJ1-1|TRBV27|.|TRBD1
CASSLIEGATEAFF
TGTGCCAGCAGTTTAATAGAGGGGGCTACTGAAGCTTTCTTT
>TRBJ1-5|TRBV25-1|.|TRBD1
CASSESGGSGNQPQHF
TGTGCCAGCAGTGAATCAGGGGGCTCGGGCAATCAGCCCCAGCATTTT
>TRBJ1-2|TRBV10-3|.|.
CAIRATDTDNGYTF
TGTGCCATCAGGGCGACGGACACAGACAATGGCTACACCTTC
>TRBJ2-3|TRBV5-4|.|TRBD2
CASSLAGLAGVTDTQYF
TGTGCCAGCAGCTTGGCCGGACTAGCGGGAGTTACAGATACGCAGTATTTT
>TRBJ2-7|TRBV4-2|.|.
CASSHTLGRMERDKQYF
TGTGCCAGCAGCCACACCTTGGGTAGGATGGAGCGTGATAAGCAGTACTTC
>TRBJ2-5|TRBV7-3|.|.
CASSMTPQETQYF
TGTGCCAGCAGCATGACACCACAAGAGACCCAGTACTTC
>TRBJ2-3|TRBV9|.|.
CASSVASWSADTQYF
TGTGCCAGCAGCGTAGCTTCCTGGAGCGCAGATACGCAGTATTTT
>TRBJ2-1|TRBV15|.|TRBD2
CATSIPLGTSFDEQFF
TGTGCCACCAGCATCCCCCTGGGGACTAGCTTCGATGAGCAGTTCTTC
>TRBJ2-2|TRBV18|.|.
CASSLGLPNTGELFF
TGTGCCAGCTCACTTGGCTTACCGAACACCGGGGAGCTGTTTTTT
>TRBJ2-7|TRBV19|.|TRBD2
CASKLTSGPTYEQYF
TGTGCCAGTAAACTGACTAGCGGGCCGACCTACGAGCAGTACTTC
>TRBJ2-1|TRBV5-6|once|.
CASSPGEHEQFF
TGTGCCAGCAGCCCCGGGGAACATGAGCAGTTCTTC
>TRBJ2-7|TRBV28|.|.
CASAGSYFKEQYF
TGTGCCAGCGCGGGCAGCTACTTTAAGGAGCAGTACTTC
>TRBJ2-1|TRBV7-3|.|.
CASSLGSGFEQFF
TGTGCCAGCAGCTTAGGTTCGGGATTTGAGCAGTTCTTC
>TRBJ2-5|TRBV11-2|.|.
CASSPMGREETQYF
TGTGCCAGCAGCCCGATGGGCAGGGAAGAGACCCAGTACTTC
>TRBJ1-4|TRBV11-2|.|.
CASSLVGGKLFF
TGTGCCAGCAGCTTAGTGGGGGGAAAACTGTTTTTT
>TRBJ1-5|TRBV19|.|TRBD1
CASSIGQGGNQPQHF
TGTGCCAGTAGTATAGGACAGGGCGGCAATCAGCCCCAGCATTTT
>TRBJ1-5|TRBV6-5|few|.
CASSPGTGGQPQHF
TGTGCCAGCAGCCCCGGGACTGGCGGTCAGCCCCAGCATTTT
>TRBJ2-5|TRBV7-2|.|.
CASSSSLETQYF
TGTGCCAGCAGCTCGTCCTTAGAGACCCAGTACTTC
>TRBJ1-1|TRBV6-1|.|TRBD1
CASTRDRASTEAFF
TGTGCCAGCACCCGAGACAGGGCTAGCACTGAAGCTTTCTTT
>TRBJ2-4|TRBV14|.|TRBD2
CASSQVSGRAKNIQYF
TGTGCCAGCAGCCAAGTCAGCGGGAGGGCCAAAAACATTCAGTACTTC
>TRBJ1-6|TRBV6-5|.|.
CASSFSPGPNSPLHF
TGTGCCAGCAGTTTTTCCCCAGGGCCAAATTCACCCCTCCACTTT
>TRBJ1-2|TRBV5-1|once|.
CASSSRQGIGYTF
TGCGCCAGCAGCTCCCGGCAGGGGATCGGCTACACCTTC
>TRBJ2-2|TRBV11-2|.|.
CASIQGLTGELFF
TGTGCCAGCATACAGGGTTTGACCGGGGAGCTGTTTTTT
>TRBJ1-4|TRBV30|few|TRBD1
CAGGQGGNEKLFF
TGTGCCGGGGGACAGGGAGGAAATGAAAAACTGTTTTTT
>TRBJ1-2|TRBV19|.|TRBD1
CASSIRDRAYGYTF
TGTGCCAGTAGTATACGAGACAGGGCCTATGGCTACACCTTC
>TRBJ2-1|TRBV19|.|.
CASSPNNEQFF
TGTGCCAGTAGTCCCAACAATGAGCAGTTCTTC
>TRBJ2-1|TRBV27|.|.
CASRILGTSEQFF
TGTGCCAGCCGGATACTAGGAACCAGTGAGCAGTTCTTC
>TRBJ1-2|TRBV28|.|TRBD1
CASSTNRGLIGGYTF
TGTGCCAGCAGTACAAACAGGGGGCTCATTGGAGGCTACACCTTC
>TRBJ2-2|TRBV4-2|.|TRBD2
CASSQEIAGGPSTGELFF
TGTGCCAGCAGCCAAGAAATAGCGGGAGGCCCCAGCACCGGGGAGCTGTTTTTT